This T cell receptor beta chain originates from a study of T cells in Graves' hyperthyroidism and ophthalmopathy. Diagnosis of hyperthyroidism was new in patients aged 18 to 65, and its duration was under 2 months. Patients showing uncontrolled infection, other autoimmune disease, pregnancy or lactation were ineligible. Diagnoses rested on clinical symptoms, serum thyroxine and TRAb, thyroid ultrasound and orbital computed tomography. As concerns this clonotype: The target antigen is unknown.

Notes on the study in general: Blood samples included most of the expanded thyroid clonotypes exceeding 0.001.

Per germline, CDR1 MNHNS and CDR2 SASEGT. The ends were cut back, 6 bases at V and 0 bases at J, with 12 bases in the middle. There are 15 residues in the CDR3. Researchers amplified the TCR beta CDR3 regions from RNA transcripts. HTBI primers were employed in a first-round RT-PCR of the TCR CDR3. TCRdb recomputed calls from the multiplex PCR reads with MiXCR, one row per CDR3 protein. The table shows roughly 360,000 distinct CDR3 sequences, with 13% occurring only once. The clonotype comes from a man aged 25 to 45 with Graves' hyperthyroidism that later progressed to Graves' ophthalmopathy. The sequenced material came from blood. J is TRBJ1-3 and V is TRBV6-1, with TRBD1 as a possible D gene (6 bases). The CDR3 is CASRERGVSGNTIYF. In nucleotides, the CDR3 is TGTGCCAGCAGGGAGAGGGGGGTCTCTGGAAACACCATATATTTT.